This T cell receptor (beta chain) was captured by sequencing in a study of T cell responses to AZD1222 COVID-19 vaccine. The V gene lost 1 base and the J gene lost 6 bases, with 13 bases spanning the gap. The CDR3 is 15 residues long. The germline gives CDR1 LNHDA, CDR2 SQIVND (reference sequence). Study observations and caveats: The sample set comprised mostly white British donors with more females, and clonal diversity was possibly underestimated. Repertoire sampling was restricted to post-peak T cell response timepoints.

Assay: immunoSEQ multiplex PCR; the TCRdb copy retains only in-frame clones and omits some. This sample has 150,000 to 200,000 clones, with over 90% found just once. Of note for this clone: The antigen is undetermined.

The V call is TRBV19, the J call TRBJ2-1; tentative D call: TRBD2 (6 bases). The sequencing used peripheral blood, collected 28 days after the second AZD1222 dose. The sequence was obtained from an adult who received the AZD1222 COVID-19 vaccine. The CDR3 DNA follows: TGTGCCAGTAGTATAGTGCGGGGAGACGGCAATGAGCAGTTCTTC. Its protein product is CASSIVRGDGNEQFF.